The 17 T cell receptor beta chains reported below all come from one sample, sequenced in a study of tumor and adjacent non-tumor tissue in lung cancer. No cell sorting was done before RNA was extracted from the tissue. Three rounds of nested PCR, following a modified ARM-PCR protocol, produced the TCRbeta library. Each CDR3 protein gets one entry after TCRdb re-called the multiplex PCR reads with MiXCR. The table lists some 120,000 distinct CDR3 sequences, around three fifths of them singletons. Sequencing was done on a sample of lung tumor tissue. Receptor source: a man younger than 40 with non-small cell lung cancer.

This clonotype showed up many times. V is TRBV6-5 and J is TRBJ2-3, with 12 bases lining up with TRBD2. Germline V CDR1 and CDR2: MNHEY, SVGAGI. The trim removed 1 base at V and 6 bases at J, leaving 5 bases unmatched. The CDR3 runs to 16 residues. This chain's CDR3 is CASSYFLAGGPDTQYF. CDR3 bases: TGTGCCAGCAGTTACTTTCTAGCGGGGGGGCCCGATACGCAGTATTTT.

Regarding this clonotype: A much larger clone lies a single base off, so this may be a read error. The V call is TRBV20-1, the J call TRBJ1-5; D remains ambiguous. CDR1 DFQATT and CDR2 SNEGSKA come from the germline V gene (reference sequence). V was clipped by 0 bases and J by 0 bases, with 12 bases between them. The CDR3 contains 16 residues. The CDR3 nucleotides are TGCAGTGCTAGAGACTACATGGGATATAGCAATCAGCCCCAGCATTTT. It encodes CSARDYMGYSNQPQHF.

V is TRBV7-8 and J is TRBJ2-1; maybe TRBD2 (6 bases). Trimming stripped 5 bases from V and 2 bases from J, with 16 bases between. In germline, CDR1 is SGHVS, CDR2 FQNEAQ. This CDR3 comprises 16 residues. The CDR3 loop reads CASSPRTIVAYNEQFF. The CDR3, as DNA: TGTGCCAGCAGCCCACGGACTATCGTAGCCTACAATGAGCAGTTCTTC.

With regard to this clonotype: Because it lacks the conserved phenylalanine or tryptophan at the end, this CDR3 is likely a read error. V usage is TRBV12-3 or TRBV12-4 and J usage is TRBJ2-3; unclear D gene. The CDR3 loop spans 14 amino acids. V lost 5 bases and J lost 3, with 12 bases in between. The CDR3 region is CASSTMTSTDTQYY. The CDR3 DNA sequence: TGTGCCAGCAGTACGATGACTTCTACAGATACGCAGTATTAT.

To note about this clonotype: A single base separates this from a much larger clone, so it may be a read error. The chain uses TRBV5-6 and TRBJ2-7; D unclear. Germline CDR1 SGHDT, CDR2 YYEEEE. The CDR3 covers 11 residues. The CDR3 is CASSYAYKQYF. The DNA for the CDR3 is TGTGCCAGCAGTTATGCCTACAAGCAGTACTTC.

Of note for this clonotype: A clone one base away is much larger, so this may be a read error. The CDR3 loop reads CSASSERTLLETQYF. The DNA for the CDR3 is TGCAGTGCTTCCAGCGAGAGGACCTTGTTAGAGACCCAGTACTTC. The genes are TRBV20-1 and TRBJ2-5, with D uncertain. V lost 5 bases, J lost 4 bases, and 20 bases lay in between. The CDR3 extends over 15 amino acids. CDR1 is DFQATT and CDR2 is SNEGSKA in the germline V gene (reference sequence).

The table lists this clonotype with a few counts. CDR3 nucleotide sequence: TGTGCCAGCAGTCCCGGCAGGGACACCGGGGAGCTGTTTTTT. As protein: CASSPGRDTGELFF. The chain is built from TRBV25-1 and TRBJ2-2; D possibly corresponds to TRBD1 (5 bases). Trimming shortened V by 5 bases and J by 3 bases, and 10 bases separated the two germline ends. The CDR3 is 14 amino acids. Germline assignment: CDR1 MGHDK and CDR2 SYGVNS.

As for this clonotype: Germline and junction disagree at one end, which may indicate a read error. The rearrangement links TRBV12-5 to TRBJ2-1; no clear D gene. Germline CDR1 reads LGHNT; CDR2 reads FRNRAP. The CDR3 consists of 16 residues. This chain's CDR3 is CASGSRLVGPYIEQFF. The CDR3 DNA reads TGTGCTAGTGGTTCTCGTCTAGTAGGCCCATACATTGAGCAGTTCTTC. The entire variable domain, with the rest obtained from reference TRBV12-5 and TRBJ2-1, is as follows: DARVTQTPRHKVTEMGQEVTMRCQPILGHNTVFWYRQTMMQGLELLAYFRNRAPLDDSGMPKDRFSAEMPDATLATLKIQPSEPRDSAVYFCASGSRLVGPYIEQFFGPGTRLTVL.

In the case of this clonotype: Since no conserved phenylalanine or tryptophan closes the CDR3, a read error is the likely cause. This chain links TRBV29-1 with TRBJ2-3; tentatively, D is TRBD2 (5 bases). CDR1 is SQVTM, CDR2 ANQGSEA, per germline. Trimming left V 7 bases short and J 6 bases short, with 20 bases between. The CDR3 loop spans 14 amino acids. This CDR3 is CSALNQRSTDTQYI. The CDR3 nucleotides are TGCAGCGCCCTGAACCAGCGGTCCACTGATACGCAGTATATT.

As regards this clonotype: Sequence at one end of the junction differs from germline and may be a read error. The chain recombines TRBV11-2 with TRBJ2-2; D is undetermined. The length of the CDR3 is 14 residues. Germline CDR1 and CDR2: SGHAT and FQNNGV. CDR3 DNA sequence: TGTGCCAGCAGCCCCAAATCCTGGACCTGGCGGCTGATTTTT. Residues: CASSPKSWTWRLIF.

This clonotype was seen repeatedly, ten times or more. The chain links TRBV6-1 to TRBJ2-6, with D perhaps matching TRBD2 (6 bases). Per germline, CDR1 MNHNS and CDR2 SASEGT. The CDR3 is 18 residues long. V gave up 2 bases and J gave up 3 bases, with 17 bases separating them. The CDR3 DNA follows: TGTGCCAGCAGTGAATTGGAGGGGCTTGCTTTTGGGGCCAACGTCCTGACTTTC. The encoded protein is CASSELEGLAFGANVLTF.

This clonotype has just a few counts. This rearrangement joins TRBV6-5 to TRBJ2-5; 9 bases agree with TRBD2. With V trimmed by 5 bases and J by 5 bases, 6 bases remained unmatched. Germline V gives CDR1 MNHEY, CDR2 SVGAGI. The CDR3 runs 14 residues. CDR3 loop: CASSPRGLAETQYF. The DNA of the CDR3 is TGTGCCAGCAGTCCCCGGGGACTAGCTGAGACCCAGTACTTC.

This clonotype has at least ten counts. The V call is TRBV11-3, the J call TRBJ1-4; a weak D match, TRBD1 (5 bases). V lost 3 bases and J lost 3, with 11 bases in between. This CDR3 is 15 amino acids long. Germline values: CDR1 SGHNT, CDR2 YENEEA. CDR3 in DNA: TGTGCCAGCAGCTTTGGGGCGGACGCTAATGAAAAACTGTTTTTT. Translated, it gives CASSFGADANEKLFF.

This clonotype was picked up one time. This may arise from a read error, as a much more abundant clone is one base away. V is TRBV6-1 and J is TRBJ1-1; perhaps TRBD1 as D (5 bases). The germline V gene has CDR1 MNHNS and CDR2 SASEGT. There are 13 residues in the CDR3. In DNA form, the CDR3 reads TGTGCCAACAGTGGGGGGGTGCACACTGAAGCTTTCTTT. This translates into CANSGGVHTEAFF.

This clonotype appeared a single time. The J gene is TRBJ1-2, the V gene TRBV20-1, with D perhaps matching TRBD1 (5 bases). Trimming cost V 4 bases and J 8 bases, with 14 bases left between them. CDR3 size: 12 residues. From germline, CDR1 is DFQATT and CDR2 SNEGSKA (reference sequence). The chain's CDR3 is CSATPAGQGYTF. The CDR3 DNA sequence: TGCAGTGCTACTCCGGCAGGGCAAGGCTACACCTTC.

The J gene is TRBJ2-7, the V gene TRBV6-1; no firm D call. The CDR3 is 12 residues long. Germline V gene sequence: CDR1 MNHNS, CDR2 SASEGT. Trimming shortened V by 1 base and J by 3 bases, and 4 bases separated the two germline ends. CDR3 sequence: CASSEGGYEQYF. CDR3 DNA: TGTGCCAGCAGTGAAGGCGGCTACGAGCAGTACTTC.

To note about this clonotype: This sequence may be a read error, since a much larger clone differs from it by one base. J is TRBJ1-5 and V is TRBV7-8, with D unresolved. Germline V gives CDR1 SGHVS, CDR2 FQNEAQ. CDR3 length: 13 amino acids. The CDR3 region is CTSSRAEGQPQHF. The CDR3 nucleotides read TGTACCAGCAGCCGTGCCGAGGGACAGCCCCAGCATTTT. Full variable domain (missing parts from reference TRBV7-8 and TRBJ1-5): GAGVSQSPRYKVAKRGQDVALRCDPISGHVSLFWYQQALGQGPEFLTYFQNEAQLDKSGLPSDRFFAERPEGSVSTLKIQRTQQEDSAVYLCTSSRAEGQPQHFGDGTRLSIL.